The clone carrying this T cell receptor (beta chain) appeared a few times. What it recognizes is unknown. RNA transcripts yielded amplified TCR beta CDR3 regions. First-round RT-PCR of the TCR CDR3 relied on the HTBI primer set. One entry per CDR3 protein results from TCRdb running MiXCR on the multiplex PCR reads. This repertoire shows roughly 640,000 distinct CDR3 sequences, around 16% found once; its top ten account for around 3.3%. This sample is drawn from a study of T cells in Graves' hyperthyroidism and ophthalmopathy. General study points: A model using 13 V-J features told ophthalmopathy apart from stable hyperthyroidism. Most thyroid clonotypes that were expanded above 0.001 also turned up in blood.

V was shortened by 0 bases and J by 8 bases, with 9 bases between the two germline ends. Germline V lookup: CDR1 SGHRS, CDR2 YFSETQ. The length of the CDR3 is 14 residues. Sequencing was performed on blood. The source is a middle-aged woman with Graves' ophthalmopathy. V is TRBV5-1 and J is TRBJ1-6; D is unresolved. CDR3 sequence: CASSLEGLDSPLHF. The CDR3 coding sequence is TGCGCCAGCAGCTTGGAGGGATTAGATTCACCCCTCCACTTT.